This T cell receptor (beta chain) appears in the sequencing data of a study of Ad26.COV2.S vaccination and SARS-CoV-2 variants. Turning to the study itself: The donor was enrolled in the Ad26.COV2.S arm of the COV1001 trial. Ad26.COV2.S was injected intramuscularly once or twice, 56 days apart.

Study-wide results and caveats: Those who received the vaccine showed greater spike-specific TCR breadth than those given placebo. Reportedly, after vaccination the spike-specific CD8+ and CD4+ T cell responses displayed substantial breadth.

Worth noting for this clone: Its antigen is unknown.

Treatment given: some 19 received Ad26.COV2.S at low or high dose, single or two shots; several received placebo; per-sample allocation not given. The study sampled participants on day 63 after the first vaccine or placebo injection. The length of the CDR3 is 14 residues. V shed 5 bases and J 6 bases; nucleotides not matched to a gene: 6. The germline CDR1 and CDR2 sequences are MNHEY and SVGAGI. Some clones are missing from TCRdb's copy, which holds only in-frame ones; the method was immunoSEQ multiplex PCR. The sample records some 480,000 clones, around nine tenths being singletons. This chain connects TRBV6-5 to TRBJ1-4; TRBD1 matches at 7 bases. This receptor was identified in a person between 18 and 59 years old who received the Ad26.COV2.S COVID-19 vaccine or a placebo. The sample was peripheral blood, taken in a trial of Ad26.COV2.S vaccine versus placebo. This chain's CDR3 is CASSRAGQYEKLFF. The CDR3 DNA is TGTGCCAGCAGTAGGGCGGGACAGTATGAAAAACTGTTTTTT.